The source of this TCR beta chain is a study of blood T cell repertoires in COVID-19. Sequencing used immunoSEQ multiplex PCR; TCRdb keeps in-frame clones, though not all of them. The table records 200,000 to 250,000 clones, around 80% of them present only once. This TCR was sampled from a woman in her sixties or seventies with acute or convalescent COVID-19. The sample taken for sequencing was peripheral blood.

The CDR3 DNA sequence: TGTGCCAGCAGCTTAGCGGCACAGGGTGCAGTGGAAGCTTTCTTT. Translated: CASSLAAQGAVEAFF. V gene TRBV7-6 combines with J gene TRBJ1-1; possibly TRBD1 for D (6 bases). This CDR3 spans 15 amino acids. Germline CDR1 reads SGHVS; CDR2 reads FNYEAQ. V was trimmed by 0 bases and J by 8 bases, leaving 16 bases between them. Supplemented by reference TRBV7-6 and TRBJ1-1, the full variable domain reads GAGVSQSPRYKVTKRGQDVALRCDPISGHVSLYWYRQALGQGPEFLTYFNYEAQQDKSGLPNDRFSAERPEGSISTLTIQRTEQRDSAMYRCASSLAAQGAVEAFFGQGTRLTVV.